This T cell receptor (beta chain) comes out of a study of cytomegalovirus exposure and HLA in healthy donors. Study information: From HLA-typed donors, an early data release held 70 million to 95 million unique TCRs.

PCR involved 60 Vbeta and 13 Jbeta primers. Sequenced by immunoSEQ multiplex PCR; TCRdb stores in-frame clones only, minus some. The repertoire holds 160,000 or so clones, with about 80% as singletons. The TCR comes from a man between 18 and 35 years old in good health and CMV-seropositive. Sequences were obtained from PBMCs.

CDR3 nucleotides: TGTGCCAGCAGTTTGTTAGCGGGGGGGCTTGGTTACGAGCAGTACTTC. Its translation is CASSLLAGGLGYEQYF. The V gene is TRBV27, the J gene TRBJ2-7; 11 bases fit TRBD2. The CDR3 length is 16 residues. V lost 3 bases, J lost 4 bases, and 8 bases stayed unmatched. Germline V gene lookup returns CDR1 MNHEY and CDR2 SMNVEV (reference sequence).